Below are 7 T cell receptor beta chains sequenced from a single sample in a study of blood T cell repertoires in COVID-19 (dated by TCRdb to the early 2020s). The library relied on the immunoSEQ multiplex PCR assay. Drawn from immuneACCESS, this table holds only the in-frame rearrangements with V and J called that TCRdb kept. Clones are partly lost; checked studies trace under half to an unresolved V gene and leave the rest unexplained. This sample has about 400,000 clones in its table, and over 75% of those were observed once. Together, the top ten hold 2% to 2.5% of the sample. Sequences were obtained from PBMCs or T cells enriched from blood (not recorded which). Every receptor here comes from a woman aged 35 to 49 with acute COVID-19.

This clone came up once. This chain uses TRBV4-1 with TRBJ1-1; possibly TRBD1 for D (5 bases). The V gene's germline CDR1 is MGHRA and CDR2 YSYEKL. Trimming removed 4 bases at V and 3 bases at J, with 12 bases between. There are 14 residues in the CDR3. The CDR3 protein is CASSPGGGDTEAFF. The DNA for the CDR3 is TGCGCCAGCAGCCCGGGGGGTGGGGACACTGAAGCTTTCTTT.

The CDR3 loop is CASGQGVSPLHF. The DNA of the CDR3 is TGTGCCAGCGGGCAGGGCGTATCACCCCTCCACTTT. The chain couples TRBV9 to TRBJ1-6; tentatively, D is TRBD1 (5 bases). This CDR3 spans 12 amino acids. Germline V gene sequence: CDR1 SGDLS, CDR2 YYNGEE. Between the trimmed V and J ends, which lost 7 bases and 10 bases, there was a span of 12 bases.

The chain is built from TRBV6-5 and TRBJ1-2; D ambiguous. CDR1 is MNHEY and CDR2 is SVGAGI in the germline V gene. This CDR3 has 13 amino acids. Trimming took 7 bases from V and 1 from J, leaving 10 bases between them. The CDR3 sequence: CASKNIINYGYTF. In DNA, the CDR3 is TGTGCCAGCAAAAACATAATTAACTATGGCTACACCTTC.

The chain links TRBV27 to TRBJ2-1, with TRBD2 identical over 10 bases. V shed 0 bases, J shed 4 bases, and the junction held 3 bases outside the gene matches. This CDR3 contains 16 residues. CDR1 is MNHEY and CDR2 is SMNVEV in the germline V gene (reference sequence). The CDR3: CASSLSASGGYNEQFF. The CDR3, as DNA: TGTGCCAGCAGTTTATCGGCTAGCGGGGGTTACAATGAGCAGTTCTTC.

The chain combines TRBV4-1 with TRBJ1-3; 8 positions match TRBD1. The V gene end was trimmed by 0 bases and the J gene end by 0 bases; junction bases not matched to a gene: 4. The germline V gene has CDR1 MGHRA and CDR2 YSYEKL. The CDR3 is 17 residues long. In DNA, the CDR3 is TGCGCCAGCAGCCAAGATCCCGGGACAGGCTCTGGAAACACCATATATTTT. Protein product: CASSQDPGTGSGNTIYF.

The count of this clone is one. The genes are TRBV4-1 and TRBJ1-1, with D possibly TRBD1 on 6 matching bases. The ends were cut back, 3 bases at V and 1 base at J, with 15 bases in the middle. There are 16 residues in the CDR3. Looked up from germline, CDR1 is MGHRA and CDR2 is YSYEKL. The DNA of the CDR3 is TGCGCCAGCAGCCAGGACATGATAGGGGGGAACACTGAAGCTTTCTTT. It codes for CASSQDMIGGNTEAFF.

The chain combines TRBV5-6 with TRBJ1-3, with TRBD1 matching 7 bases. The CDR3 sequence is 16 residues long. Germline CDR1 SGHDT, CDR2 YYEEEE. Trimming cost V 0 bases and J 0 bases; bases outside gene matches: 3. CDR3: CASSLGTGNSGNTIYF. For the CDR3, the DNA is TGTGCCAGCAGCTTGGGGACAGGAAACTCTGGAAACACCATATATTTT.